The 23 T cell receptor beta chains below all came from one sample that was sequenced in a study of CD8+ T cells in alopecia areata. Extraction of RNA preceded its reverse transcription into cDNA, which served as the sequencing template. The assay was immunoSEQ multiplex PCR, and TCRdb's table has in-frame clones only and misses some. Here the sample spans hundreds of thousands of clones, 65% to 70% being singletons. The material sequenced was CD4+ T cells sorted from blood, taken at week 0. The receptor set was obtained from a human donor with alopecia areata.

The genes are TRBV30 and TRBJ2-1, with TRBD1 matching over 9 bases. CDR3 length: 17 amino acids. The ends lost 2 bases at V and 0 bases at J; junction bases unmatched: 8. CDR1 is GTSNPN and CDR2 is SVGIG in the germline V gene (reference sequence). The chain's CDR3 is CAWSQPGQGPSYNEQFF. The CDR3 nucleotides are TGTGCCTGGAGTCAACCGGGACAGGGCCCCTCCTACAATGAGCAGTTCTTC.

The chain employs TRBV15 and TRBJ1-2; no firm D call. Trimming took off 2 bases at V and 3 bases at J, with 4 bases between the two ends. Germline-derived CDR1 and CDR2 are LNHNV and YYDKDF (reference sequence). This CDR3 spans 12 amino acids. DNA for the CDR3: TGTGCCACCAGCAGACCGGACTATGGCTACACCTTC. This sequence encodes CATSRPDYGYTF.

The gene calls are TRBV30 and TRBJ1-2, with 8 bases fitting TRBD1. This CDR3 region has 15 residues. Per germline, CDR1 GTSNPN and CDR2 SVGIG (reference sequence). The V gene end was trimmed by 3 bases and the J gene end by 2 bases; junction bases not matched to a gene: 8. In DNA form, the CDR3 reads TGTGCCTGGAGCCTTCGTACAGGGGGAAACTATGGCTACACCTTC. Its protein product is CAWSLRTGGNYGYTF.

Comments on this clone: This sample includes further DNA sequences coding for the same CDR3. This chain connects TRBV29-1 to TRBJ2-7, with 11 bases identical to TRBD1. This CDR3 spans 12 amino acids. The V gene end was trimmed by 5 bases and the J gene end by 5 bases; junction bases not matched to a gene: 2. Looked up from germline, CDR1 is SQVTM and CDR2 is ANQGSEA. DNA for the CDR3: TGCAGCGTTACGGGACAGGGGGACGAGCAGTACTTC. The encoded protein is CSVTGQGDEQYF.

This chain links TRBV30 with TRBJ2-7, with 12 nucleotides matching TRBD2. CDR3 length equals 16 residues. V lost 2 bases to trimming and J lost 0 bases; unmatched junction nucleotides: 5. Germline CDR1 is GTSNPN and CDR2 is SVGIG (reference sequence). Here the CDR3 DNA reads TGTGCCTGGAGTACTAGCGGGGGGCGTAGCTCCTACGAGCAGTACTTC. Encoded protein: CAWSTSGGRSSYEQYF.

DNA for the CDR3: TGTGCCAGCAGTTACTCGGGGAAACAGTACTTC. This encodes CASSYSGKQYF. This chain connects TRBV6-5 to TRBJ2-7, with no clear D. With 0 bases removed from V and 10 bases from J, the gap between germline ends came to 7 bases. There are 11 residues in the CDR3. Germline loops: CDR1 MNHEY, CDR2 SVGAGI.

The table lists this clone with a few counts. The chain's CDR3 is CSVPSNTEAFF. The CDR3 coding sequence is TGCAGCGTCCCCAGCAACACTGAAGCTTTCTTT. The chain combines TRBV29-1 with TRBJ1-1; D is unclear. The CDR3 length is 11 residues. V shed 6 bases and J shed 2 bases, with 7 bases lying between them. CDR1 and CDR2 (germline): SQVTM, ANQGSEA. Based on the CDR3 plus reference TRBV29-1 and TRBJ1-1, the full variable domain is SAVISQKPSRDICQRGTSLTIQCQVDSQVTMMFWYRQQPGQSLTLIATANQGSEATYESGFVIDKFPISRPNLTFSTLTVSNMSPEDSSIYLCSVPSNTEAFFGQGTRLTVV.

With respect to this clone: Other DNA sequences in this specimen translate into the identical CDR3. The chain employs TRBV30 and TRBJ2-7, with unresolved D. Germline CDR1 is GTSNPN and CDR2 is SVGIG (reference sequence). This CDR3 has 11 residues. V was pared by 4 bases and J by 1 base, with 5 bases between. CDR3: CAWTDSYEQYF. DNA of the CDR3: TGTGCCTGGACCGATTCCTACGAGCAGTACTTC.

As regards this clone: Within the sample, other DNA sequences also encode this same CDR3. The chain recombines TRBV5-4 with TRBJ2-3; 14 bases agree with TRBD2. Germline CDR1 SGHNT, CDR2 YYREEE (reference sequence). J was trimmed by 2 bases and V by 4 bases; bases with no gene match: 3. The CDR3 has 16 amino acids. The DNA for the CDR3 is TGTGCCAGCAGCCTGGGACTAGCGGGGGTCACAGATACGCAGTATTTT. It specifies CASSLGLAGVTDTQYF.

This sequence joins TRBV2 and TRBJ2-7; 7 bases are a match to TRBD2. From germline, CDR1 is SNHLY and CDR2 FYNNEI. The junction had 2 bases not matched to a gene; V was cut back by 5 bases and J by 7 bases. The CDR3 totals 11 residues. The CDR3 nucleotides read TGTGCCAGCAGTAAGGGACTAGAGCAGTACTTC. Translation: CASSKGLEQYF.

The V call is TRBV11-2, the J call TRBJ1-6; possibly TRBD1 for D (5 bases). Germline lookup yields CDR1 SGHAT and CDR2 FQNNGV. This CDR3 has 16 amino acids. The V end was cut by 2 bases, the J end by 10 bases, with 18 bases between. In DNA form, the CDR3 reads TGTGCCAGCAGCTTATTACCCGGGACCGGGACCTCACCCCTCCACTTT. This encodes CASSLLPGTGTSPLHF. Combining the CDR3 with reference TRBV11-2 and TRBJ1-6 gives the whole variable domain EAGVAQSPRYKIIEKRQSVAFWCNPISGHATLYWYQQILGQGPKLLIQFQNNGVVDDSQLPKDRFSAERLKGVDSTLKIQPAKLEDSAVYLCASSLLPGTGTSPLHFGNGTRLTVT.

The rearrangement links TRBV5-1 to TRBJ1-6; no firm D call. Deletions cut 0 bases from V and 7 bases from J, with 14 bases between. CDR1 is SGHRS and CDR2 is YFSETQ in the germline V gene. The CDR3 has 16 amino acids. For the CDR3, the DNA is TGCGCCAGCAGCTTGGCCGGGCCCCCGGAAAATTCACCCCTCCACTTT. This sequence encodes CASSLAGPPENSPLHF.

The rearrangement joins TRBV27 to TRBJ2-1; 7 bases map to TRBD1. The CDR3 has 14 residues. Germline V gives CDR1 MNHEY, CDR2 SMNVEV (reference sequence). The trim removed 3 bases at V and 7 bases at J, leaving 6 bases unmatched. Here the CDR3 reads CASSLTGMRNEQFF. CDR3 DNA: TGTGCCAGCAGTTTGACAGGGATGAGGAATGAGCAGTTCTTC.

The chain links TRBV15 to TRBJ2-1, with a weak D call TRBD1 (6 bases). The germline CDR1 and CDR2 sequences are LNHNV and YYDKDF (reference sequence). CDR3 size: 15 residues. Trimming stripped 5 bases from V and 2 bases from J, with 13 bases between. The CDR3 nucleotides are TGTGCCACCAGCGGCCCGCAGGGGACCTACAATGAGCAGTTCTTC. This gives the protein CATSGPQGTYNEQFF. Variable domain in full (rest from reference TRBV15 and TRBJ2-1): DAMVIQNPRYQVTQFGKPVTLSCSQTLNHNVMYWYQQKSSQAPKLLFHYYDKDFNNEADTPDNFQSRRPNTSFCFLDIRSPGLGDTAMYLCATSGPQGTYNEQFFGPGTRLTVL.

V and J are TRBV4-2 and TRBJ2-5; D is ambiguous. Germline CDR1 and CDR2: LGHNA and YNFKEQ. V gave up 0 bases and J gave up 1 base, with 6 bases separating them. The CDR3 runs 14 residues. The CDR3 DNA is TGTGCCAGCAGCCAAGATGAAGCCCAAGAGACCCAGTACTTC. Amino acid sequence: CASSQDEAQETQYF.

The chain couples TRBV9 to TRBJ2-7; perhaps TRBD1 as D (8 bases). The ends were cut back, 4 bases at V and 7 bases at J, with 24 bases in the middle. CDR1 is SGDLS, CDR2 YYNGEE, per germline. This CDR3 spans 16 amino acids. The CDR3 here is CASSLAVTGVSGEQYF. The CDR3 coding sequence is TGTGCCAGCAGCCTAGCGGTGACAGGGGTATCGGGTGAGCAGTACTTC.

Here the CDR3 reads CASCLFRGEKLFF. CDR3 DNA: TGTGCCAGCTGTCTTTTCAGGGGTGAAAAACTGTTTTTT. The chain recombines TRBV27 with TRBJ1-4; a weak D match, TRBD1 (6 bases). The germline V gene has CDR1 MNHEY and CDR2 SMNVEV (reference sequence). V was trimmed by 8 bases and J by 7 bases, leaving 14 bases between them. CDR3 length: 13 residues.

V and J are TRBV6-1 and TRBJ1-1; D remains unclear. With 5 bases removed from V and 2 bases from J, the gap between germline ends came to 9 bases. The CDR3 is 13 amino acids. CDR1 MNHNS and CDR2 SASEGT come from the germline V gene. The CDR3 sequence is CASSIGPNTEAFF. The CDR3 nucleotides are TGTGCCAGCAGTATCGGACCCAACACTGAAGCTTTCTTT.

The chain employs TRBV5-1 and TRBJ2-7, with a tentative D call TRBD1 (5 bases). This CDR3 spans 14 amino acids. The germline V gene has CDR1 SGHRS and CDR2 YFSETQ. Trimming pared 0 bases from V and 2 bases from J, leaving 9 bases between. DNA for the CDR3: TGCGCCAGCAGCTTGGTCGGACACCCCTACGAGCAGTACTTC. Its protein product is CASSLVGHPYEQYF.

The chain employs TRBV9 and TRBJ2-1, with D perhaps TRBD2 (6 bases). V was cut by 4 bases and J by 10 bases, with 18 bases left in between. Per the germline V gene, CDR1 is SGDLS and CDR2 is YYNGEE. There are 14 residues in the CDR3. In DNA form, the CDR3 reads TGTGCCAGCAGCCCCATCCGGGGGATTCAAGAGCAGTTCTTC. Protein: CASSPIRGIQEQFF.

The gene calls are TRBV29-1 and TRBJ2-7; D is perhaps TRBD2 (5 bases). V was trimmed by 4 bases and J by 6 bases, leaving 7 bases between them. Germline V gene data show CDR1 as SQVTM and CDR2 as ANQGSEA. The CDR3 contains 10 residues. The DNA for the CDR3 is TGCAGCGTTGGCGGGCGCGAGCAGTACTTC. It encodes CSVGGREQYF.

This rearrangement joins TRBV2 to TRBJ2-3, with D maybe TRBD2 (6 bases). The germline gives CDR1 SNHLY, CDR2 FYNNEI. The CDR3 consists of 12 residues. V lost 7 bases, J lost 9 bases, and 14 bases lay in between. Here the CDR3 DNA reads TGTGCCAGCACCAACTCGGGGGTCACGCAGTATTTT. The encoded protein is CASTNSGVTQYF.

V is TRBV5-6 and J is TRBJ1-2; 7 bases line up with TRBD1. The CDR3 contains 16 residues. Looked up from germline, CDR1 is SGHDT and CDR2 is YYEEEE. J was trimmed by 1 base and V by 4 bases; bases with no gene match: 10. The CDR3 DNA follows: TGTGCCAGCAGCCCTGAGGGACAGCAAGTTAACTATGGCTACACCTTC. Translation gives CASSPEGQQVNYGYTF.